The 3 T cell receptor beta chains in this list originate from one sample, sequenced in a study of cytomegalovirus exposure and HLA in healthy donors. PCR involved 60 Vbeta and 13 Jbeta primers. TCRdb keeps only in-frame clones here, not all; method: immunoSEQ multiplex PCR. Here the sample spans under 170,000 clones, roughly three quarters being singletons. Sample: PBMCs. The origin of the receptors is a human donor in good health.

The chain has TRBV9 and TRBJ2-7, with TRBD2 matching over 8 bases. Trimming at V came to 0 bases and at J to 1 base, leaving 6 bases not matched to a gene. The CDR3 has 16 amino acids. The germline CDR1 and CDR2 sequences are SGDLS and YYNGEE. CDR3 loop: CASSVEGGGPSYEQYF. The CDR3 DNA reads as TGTGCCAGCAGCGTAGAGGGCGGGGGGCCGTCCTACGAGCAGTACTTC.

V and J are TRBV7-6 and TRBJ2-1, with D tentatively TRBD2 (5 bases). V was clipped by 0 bases and J by 5 bases, with 5 bases between them. The germline V gene encodes CDR1 SGHVS and CDR2 FNYEAQ. The CDR3 sequence is 13 residues long. The CDR3: CASSLATNNEQFF. The DNA of the CDR3 is TGTGCCAGCAGCTTAGCGACTAACAATGAGCAGTTCTTC.

The CDR3 region is CASSLAGLAGGDTQYF. The DNA of the CDR3 is TGTGCCAGCAGCTTGGCGGGCCTAGCGGGCGGAGATACGCAGTATTTT. This chain joins TRBV5-8 and TRBJ2-3, with 8 bases matching TRBD2. Germline lookup yields CDR1 SGHTS and CDR2 YDEGEE. V lost 0 bases to trimming and J lost 5 bases; unmatched junction nucleotides: 8. The CDR3 consists of 16 residues.